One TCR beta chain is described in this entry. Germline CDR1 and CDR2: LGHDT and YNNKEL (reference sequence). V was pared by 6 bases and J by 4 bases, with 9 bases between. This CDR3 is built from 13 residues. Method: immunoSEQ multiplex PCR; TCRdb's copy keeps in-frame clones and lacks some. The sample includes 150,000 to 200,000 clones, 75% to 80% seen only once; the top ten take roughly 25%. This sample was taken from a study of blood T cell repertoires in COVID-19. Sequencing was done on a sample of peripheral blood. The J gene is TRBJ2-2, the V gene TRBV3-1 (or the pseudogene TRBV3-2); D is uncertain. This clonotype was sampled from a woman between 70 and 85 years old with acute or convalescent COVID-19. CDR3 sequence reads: CASSRSSTGELFF. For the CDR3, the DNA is TGTGCCAGCAGTCGAAGTAGCACCGGGGAGCTGTTTTTT.